This T cell receptor (beta chain) came from a study of T cell changes during pregnancy in multiple sclerosis. Clones were read by immunoSEQ multiplex PCR, and TCRdb kept only the in-frame ones, dropping some. The data hold 50,000 to 65,000 clones, with 88% observed a single time. CDR1 and CDR2 from the germline V gene are SGHTA and FQGNSA. Trimming left V 2 bases short and J 4 bases short, with 11 bases between. CDR3 length equals 14 residues. This receptor was obtained from a female donor with multiple sclerosis, enrolled in a pregnancy study. The sample consisted of CD4+ T cells from peripheral blood mononuclear cells, taken in the third trimester of pregnancy. The chain employs TRBV7-2 and TRBJ1-2; no definite D call. CDR3 DNA sequence: TGTGCCAGCAGCTTATCAGGACTTGGCTATGGCTACACCTTC. This sequence encodes CASSLSGLGYGYTF.